Listed here are 18 T cell receptor beta chains from one sample, sequenced in a study of shared clonotypes between healthy human individuals. Only CD45RO-negative cells positively selected for CCR7 counted as naive CD8 cells, so terminally differentiated effector memory CD45RA+ cells were excluded. Profiled with immunoSEQ multiplex PCR; TCRdb holds only in-frame clones, not every one. The table has around 2.1 million clones, about 93% seen once; the top ten hold more than 1.5%. The source material was naive CD8+ T cells from PBMCs. The receptors were gathered from a man between 18 and 29 years old in good health. Some clones in this sample may be carry-over from other donors' samples.

Turning to this clone: Other nucleotide sequences from this sample produce the same CDR3. For the CDR3, the DNA is TGTGCCAGCAGTTACTCGTCGCGGGGCAGTGAAAAACTGTTTTTT. Translated, it gives CASSYSSRGSEKLFF. V gene TRBV6-5 combines with J gene TRBJ1-4, with D possibly matching TRBD1 (5 bases). The V gene's germline CDR1 is MNHEY and CDR2 SVGAGI. V gave up 0 bases and J gave up 7 bases, with 12 bases separating them. CDR3 length: 15 amino acids.

The chain combines TRBV27 with TRBJ2-6; 8 bases map to TRBD1. The CDR3 has 15 residues. Germline CDR1 is MNHEY and CDR2 is SMNVEV (reference sequence). Trimming cost V 7 bases and J 2 bases; bases outside gene matches: 4. The CDR3 spells CASTVRGPGANVLTF. The CDR3 nucleotides are TGTGCCAGCACCGTCAGGGGGCCTGGGGCCAACGTCCTGACTTTC.

The gene calls are TRBV15 and TRBJ2-5; TRBD2 matches at 7 bases. Germline V gene sequence: CDR1 LNHNV, CDR2 YYDKDF (reference sequence). This CDR3 has 15 residues. J gave up 2 bases and V 0 bases, and 3 bases lay outside the gene matches. Here the CDR3 DNA reads TGTGCCACCAGCAGAGAAGCGGGAAGACAAGAGACCCAGTACTTC. This codes for CATSREAGRQETQYF. The complete variable domain, with remaining parts taken from reference TRBV15 and TRBJ2-5, reads DAMVIQNPRYQVTQFGKPVTLSCSQTLNHNVMYWYQQKSSQAPKLLFHYYDKDFNNEADTPDNFQSRRPNTSFCFLDIRSPGLGDTAMYLCATSREAGRQETQYFGPGTRLLVL.

V and J are TRBV5-1 and TRBJ2-1; 9 nucleotides match TRBD1. With 0 bases clipped from V and 3 bases from J, the junction kept 1 base outside the gene matches. The CDR3 spans 15 residues. The germline V gene encodes CDR1 SGHRS and CDR2 YFSETQ. Here the CDR3 reads CASSLGQGVYNEQFF. The CDR3 nucleotides read TGCGCCAGCAGCTTGGGACAGGGGGTCTACAATGAGCAGTTCTTC.

The V gene is TRBV7-8, the J gene TRBJ2-5, with 7 positions matching TRBD1. V lost 2 bases and J lost 1; bases outside the gene matches: 13. Per germline, CDR1 SGHVS and CDR2 FQNEAQ. CDR3 length: 18 residues. The CDR3 DNA reads TGTGCCAGCAGCTTAAACGCCCGACAGGGCCCGGGCCAAGAGACCCAGTACTTC. Its translation is CASSLNARQGPGQETQYF.

This sequence joins TRBV7-6 and TRBJ2-7; 8 nucleotides match TRBD2. Germline CDR1 and CDR2: SGHVS and FNYEAQ. This CDR3 has 15 residues. V was pared by 0 bases and J by 5 bases, with 6 bases of the junction left unmatched. CDR3 amino acids: CASSLAKREPHEQYF. As DNA, the CDR3 is TGTGCCAGCAGCTTAGCAAAGCGGGAGCCCCACGAGCAGTACTTC.

This clone was found once. The chain links TRBV4-3 to TRBJ1-2, with 9 bases lining up with TRBD1. V lost 6 bases and J lost 6; bases outside the gene matches: 8. The CDR3 has 14 amino acids. Germline CDR1 reads LGHNA; CDR2 reads YSLEER. The CDR3 DNA reads TGCGCCAGCAGTTATGGACAGGGGATAAATGGCTACACCTTC. The encoded protein is CASSYGQGINGYTF.

A note on this clone: Other DNA sequences in the same sample also yield this CDR3. The J gene is TRBJ1-3, the V gene TRBV10-3; possibly TRBD1 for D (5 bases). This CDR3 contains 14 residues. The ends were cut back, 3 bases at V and 0 bases at J, with 6 bases in the middle. Germline-derived CDR1 and CDR2 are ENHRY and SYGVKD. The CDR3 here is CAISDRDSGNTIYF. In DNA, the CDR3 is TGTGCCATCAGTGACAGGGACTCTGGAAACACCATATATTTT.

The CDR3 spells CASSLSSGGGFYEQYF. In nucleotides, the CDR3 is TGTGCCAGCAGTTTATCCTCAGGGGGCGGATTCTACGAGCAGTACTTC. The chain links TRBV27 to TRBJ2-7, with 8 bases aligning to TRBD1. Germline CDR1 and CDR2: MNHEY and SMNVEV (reference sequence). J lost 3 bases, V lost 0 bases, and 7 bases had no gene match. This CDR3 is built from 16 residues.

The chain links TRBV2 to TRBJ2-2; TRBD2 is a possible D gene (6 bases). The germline gives CDR1 SNHLY, CDR2 FYNNEI. CDR3 size: 16 residues. V was shortened by 5 bases and J by 6 bases, with 19 bases between the two germline ends. CDR3 in amino acids: CASSRRDSMVPGELFF. The CDR3 nucleotides are TGTGCCAGCAGTCGACGGGACTCAATGGTCCCCGGGGAGCTGTTTTTT.

The chain links TRBV30 to TRBJ2-7; TRBD2 aligns across 14 bases. The CDR3 extends over 19 amino acids. Germline values: CDR1 GTSNPN, CDR2 SVGIG (reference sequence). V lost 1 base and J lost 4; bases outside the gene matches: 15. CDR3 residues: CAWSDPSWTSGRRGYEQYF. CDR3 sequence (DNA): TGTGCCTGGAGTGACCCTTCTTGGACTAGCGGGAGGCGGGGATACGAGCAGTACTTC.

The CDR3 is CASSLDISWGAGNQPQHF. The DNA of the CDR3 is TGTGCCAGCAGCTTAGATATTAGTTGGGGGGCCGGCAATCAGCCCCAGCATTTT. The chain is built from TRBV7-9 and TRBJ1-5; D may be TRBD1 (6 bases). Germline V gene sequence: CDR1 SEHNR, CDR2 FQNEAQ (reference sequence). The CDR3 length is 18 residues. The ends were cut back, 1 base at V and 2 bases at J, with 18 bases in the middle.

This chain links TRBV11-2 with TRBJ1-4, with D hard to call. Germline CDR1 is SGHAT and CDR2 is FQNNGV. The V end was cut by 6 bases, the J end by 8 bases, with 10 bases between. CDR3 length: 12 residues. The chain's CDR3 is CASRNSGEKLFF. The CDR3 DNA is TGTGCCAGCAGGAACTCGGGCGAAAAACTGTTTTTT.

The chain carries TRBV7-9 and TRBJ2-6; no definite D call. This CDR3 comprises 19 residues. V shed 1 base and J shed 0 bases, with 16 bases lying between them. Looked up from germline, CDR1 is SEHNR and CDR2 is FQNEAQ (reference sequence). The CDR3 DNA is TGTGCCAGCAGCTTAGATAGAGACACTAAACCCTCTGGGGCCAACGTCCTGACTTTC. Translation: CASSLDRDTKPSGANVLTF.

The CDR3 protein is CASKLGSGPEYEQYF. The CDR3 DNA follows: TGCGCCAGCAAACTGGGGTCGGGGCCAGAATACGAGCAGTACTTC. V is TRBV10-1 and J is TRBJ2-7; tentatively, D is TRBD1 or TRBD2 (5 bases each). Per the germline V gene, CDR1 is WNHNN and CDR2 is SYGVQD (reference sequence). The V and J ends lost 7 bases and 4 bases respectively, with 20 bases between them. CDR3 size: 15 residues.

J is TRBJ2-7 and V is TRBV7-9; TRBD2 might be the D (6 bases). The V end lost 5 bases, the J end lost 1 base, and 12 bases lay between the germline ends. The length of the CDR3 is 14 residues. Germline loops: CDR1 SEHNR, CDR2 FQNEAQ (reference sequence). CDR3 loop: CASSGGEQSYEQYF. The CDR3 coding sequence is TGTGCCAGCAGCGGAGGGGAGCAGTCCTACGAGCAGTACTTC.

This clone was detected once. This sample includes further DNA sequences coding for the same CDR3. The V and J genes are TRBV27 and TRBJ2-1; D call uncertain. The germline V gene encodes CDR1 MNHEY and CDR2 SMNVEV (reference sequence). The V gene lost 2 bases and the J gene lost 3 bases, with 5 bases spanning the gap. The CDR3 has 13 amino acids. CDR3 sequence: CASSLGFYNEQFF. In DNA, the CDR3 is TGTGCCAGCAGTTTAGGGTTCTACAATGAGCAGTTCTTC.

The V call is TRBV7-9, the J call TRBJ1-1; D perhaps matches TRBD1 (6 bases). Between the trimmed V and J ends, which lost 4 bases and 4 bases, there was a span of 16 bases. This CDR3 contains 15 residues. Germline V gene sequence: CDR1 SEHNR, CDR2 FQNEAQ (reference sequence). In DNA, the CDR3 is TGTGCCAGCAGCTATTACCAGGGGAGCCGCACTGAAGCTTTCTTT. Amino acids: CASSYYQGSRTEAFF.